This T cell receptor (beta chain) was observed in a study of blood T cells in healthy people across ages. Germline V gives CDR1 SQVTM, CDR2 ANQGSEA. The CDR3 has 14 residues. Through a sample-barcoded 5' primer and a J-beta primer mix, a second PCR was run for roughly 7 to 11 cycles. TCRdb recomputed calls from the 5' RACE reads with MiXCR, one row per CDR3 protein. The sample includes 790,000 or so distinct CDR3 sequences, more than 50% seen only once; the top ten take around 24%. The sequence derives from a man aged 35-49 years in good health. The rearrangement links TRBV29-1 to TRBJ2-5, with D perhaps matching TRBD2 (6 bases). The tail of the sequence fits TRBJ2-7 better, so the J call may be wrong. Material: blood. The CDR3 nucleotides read TGCAGCGGTGGAGTGGGACGGGGGACCTACGAGCAGTACTTC. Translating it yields CSGGVGRGTYEQYF.